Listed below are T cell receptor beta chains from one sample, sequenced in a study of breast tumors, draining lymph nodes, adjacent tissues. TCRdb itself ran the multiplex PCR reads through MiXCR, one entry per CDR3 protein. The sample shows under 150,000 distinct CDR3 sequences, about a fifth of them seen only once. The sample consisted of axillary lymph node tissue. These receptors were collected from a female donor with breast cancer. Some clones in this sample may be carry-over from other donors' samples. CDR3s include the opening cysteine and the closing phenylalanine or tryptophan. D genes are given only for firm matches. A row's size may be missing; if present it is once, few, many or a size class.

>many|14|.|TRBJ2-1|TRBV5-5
TGTGCCAGCAGCCCCCCGGGTGGACTTAATGAGCAGTTCTTC
CASSPPGGLNEQFF
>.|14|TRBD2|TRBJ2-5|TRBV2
TGTGCCAGCAGCTATCGGGACTACGGAGAGACCCAGTACTTC
CASSYRDYGETQYF
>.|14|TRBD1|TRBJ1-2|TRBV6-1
TGTGCCATTGGAGGACAGGGCGAAAACTATGGCTACACCTTC
CAIGGQGENYGYTF
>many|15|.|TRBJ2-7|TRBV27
TGTGCCAGCAGTTTAAATAAGGACAACTCCTACGAGCAGTACTTC
CASSLNKDNSYEQYF
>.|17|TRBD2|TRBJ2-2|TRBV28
TGTGCCAGCAGTTTAGGACTAGCGGGTTTGAACACCGGGGAGCTGTTTTTT
CASSLGLAGLNTGELFF
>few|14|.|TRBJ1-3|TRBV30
TGTGCCTGGAGGAGGACAATCTCTGGAAACACCATATATTTT
CAWRRTISGNTIYF
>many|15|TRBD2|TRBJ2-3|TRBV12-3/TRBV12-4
TGTGCCAGCAGTCCCCCGGGACTAGCGACTCATACGCAGTATTTT
CASSPPGLATHTQYF
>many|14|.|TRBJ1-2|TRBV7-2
TGTGCCAGCAGCTTAGCTCAGCGAAACTATGGCTACACCTTC
CASSLAQRNYGYTF
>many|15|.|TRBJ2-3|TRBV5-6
TGTGCCAGCAGCTTGGTGACTCCTAGCACAGATACGCAGTATTTT
CASSLVTPSTDTQYF
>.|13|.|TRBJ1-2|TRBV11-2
TGTGCCAGCAGCGCGGCCGGGATTTATGGCTACACCTTT
CASSAAGIYGYTF
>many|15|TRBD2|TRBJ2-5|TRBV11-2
TGTGCCAGCAGCGGAACTAGCGGGGTCCAAGAGACCCAGTACTTC
CASSGTSGVQETQYF
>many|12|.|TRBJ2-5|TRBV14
TGTGCCAGCAGCCCCCGGTGGGACACCCAGTACTTC
CASSPRWDTQYF
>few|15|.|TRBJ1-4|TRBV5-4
TGTGCCAGCAGCAAATCGACAGTAGGAAATGAAAAACTGTTTTTT
CASSKSTVGNEKLFF
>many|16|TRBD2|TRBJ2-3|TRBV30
TGTGCCTGGAGTAAGGGACTAGCGGGAGGTTTAGGTACGCAGTATTTT
CAWSKGLAGGLGTQYF
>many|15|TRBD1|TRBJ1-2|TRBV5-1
TGCGCCAGCAGCTGGGGACAGGGCTATTCCTATGGCTACACCTTC
CASSWGQGYSYGYTF
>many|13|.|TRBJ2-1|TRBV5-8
TGTGCCAGCAGCTTTGACTACTACAATGAGCAGTTCTTC
CASSFDYYNEQFF
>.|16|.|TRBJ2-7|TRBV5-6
TGTGCCAGCAGCGTCAGACAGGGAGGCGCGCGGAGTGAGCAGTACTTC
CASSVRQGGARSEQYF
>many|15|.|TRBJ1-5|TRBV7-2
TGTGCCAGCAGCCGCCGAGGGGGTAGCAATCAGCCCCAGCATTTT
CASSRRGGSNQPQHF
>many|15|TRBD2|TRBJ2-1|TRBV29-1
TGCAGCGTTAGGCTAGCGGTGAACTCCTACAATGAGCAGTTCTTC
CSVRLAVNSYNEQFF
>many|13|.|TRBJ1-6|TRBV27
TGTGCCAGCAGTTTGATTCCCTATTCACCCCTCCACTTT
CASSLIPYSPLHF
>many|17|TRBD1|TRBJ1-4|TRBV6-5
TGTGCCAGCAGTAAAAGACAGGGAACGGCAACTAATGAAAAACTGTTTTTT
CASSKRQGTATNEKLFF
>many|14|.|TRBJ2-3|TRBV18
TGTGCCAGCTCACCGGAGATAAGCACAGATACGCAGTATTTT
CASSPEISTDTQYF
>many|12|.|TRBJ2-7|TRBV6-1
TGTGCCAGCAGTCAGGGGTTCTACGAGCAGTACTTC
CASSQGFYEQYF
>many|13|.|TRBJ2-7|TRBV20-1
TGCAGTGCCCCAGGGCGGGCCCTCTACGAGCAGTACTTC
CSAPGRALYEQYF
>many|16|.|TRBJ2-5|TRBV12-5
TGTGCTAGTGGTTTGGTAGGCAGGGTCCCCCAAGAGACCCAGTACTTC
CASGLVGRVPQETQYF
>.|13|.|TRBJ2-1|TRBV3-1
TGTGCCAGCAGCCAAGAGCTAGGCAATGAGCAGTTCTTC
CASSQELGNEQFF
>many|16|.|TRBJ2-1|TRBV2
TGTGCCAGCAGTGAATACCCAGGGATGGCCTACAATGAGCAGTTCTTC
CASSEYPGMAYNEQFF
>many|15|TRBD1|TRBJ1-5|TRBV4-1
TGCGCCAGCAGCCCGGGGACAGGGGTGGCTCAGCCCCAGCATTTT
CASSPGTGVAQPQHF
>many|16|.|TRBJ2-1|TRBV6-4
TGTGCCAGCAGTGACTCGCCCTCGAGCTCCTACAATGAGCAGTTCTTC
CASSDSPSSSYNEQFF
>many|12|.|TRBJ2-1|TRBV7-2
TGTGCCAGCAGCTTAGTCTACGGTGAGCAGTTCTTC
CASSLVYGEQFF
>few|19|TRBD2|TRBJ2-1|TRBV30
TGTGCCTGGAGAAAATTGGGGACTAGCGGGAGGTTCTCCTACAATGAGCAGTTCTTC
CAWRKLGTSGRFSYNEQFF
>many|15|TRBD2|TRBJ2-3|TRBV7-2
TGTGCCAGCAGCCGTACTAGCGCTAGCACAGATACGCAGTATTTT
CASSRTSASTDTQYF
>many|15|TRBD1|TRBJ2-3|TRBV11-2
TGTGCCAGCAGCCGCTTAGACAGGGTGGCGGATACGCAGTATTTT
CASSRLDRVADTQYF
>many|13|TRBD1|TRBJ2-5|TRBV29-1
TGCAGCGTTAGGACAGGCTCCCAAGAGACCCAGTACTTC
CSVRTGSQETQYF
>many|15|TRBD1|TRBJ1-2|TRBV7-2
TGTGCCAGCAGCTTAGGGTCGACAGGGCCCTATGGCTACACCTTC
CASSLGSTGPYGYTF
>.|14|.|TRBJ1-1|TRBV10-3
TGTGCCATCAGTGAGTCTTACAGGAACACTGAAGCTTTCTTT
CAISESYRNTEAFF
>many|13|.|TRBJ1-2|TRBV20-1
TGCAGTCCCCAGGGAGGGACAAACTATGGCTACACCTTC
CSPQGGTNYGYTF